This TCR beta chain was identified during a study of cytomegalovirus exposure and HLA in healthy donors. In the case of this clone: What it recognizes is unknown.

Study conclusions and caveats: Later examination showed HLA-associated TCR beta chains had greater clonal expansion than equally common others.

From germline, CDR1 is LNHDA and CDR2 SQIVND (reference sequence). The CDR3 consists of 14 residues. V trimming: 6 bases; J trimming: 5 bases; junction bases outside the gene matches: 7. PCR used 60 Vbeta primers and 13 Jbeta primers. TCRdb's copy holds only in-frame clones and misses some; the assay was immunoSEQ multiplex PCR. Listed are roughly 120,000 clones; around 2.7% falls within the top ten. This receptor was identified in a man younger than 40 in good health and CMV-seronegative. The rearrangement links TRBV19 to TRBJ2-5, with TRBD1 identical over 9 bases. The source material was PBMCs. The CDR3 region is CASSFTGGLETQYF. CDR3 sequence (DNA): TGTGCCAGTAGCTTTACAGGGGGCTTGGAGACCCAGTACTTC.